This T cell receptor beta chain emerged from a study of CD8 T cells in ankylosing spondylitis. Comments on this clonotype: Its antigen is as yet unknown.

Quantitative barcoded 5'-RACE was used to prepare TCR beta libraries. One entry per CDR3 protein results from TCRdb running MiXCR on the 5' RACE reads. Of 750,000 to 850,000 distinct CDR3 sequences listed, 10% to 15% are singletons. This CDR3 spans 16 amino acids. Trimming took 6 bases from V and 4 from J, leaving 21 bases between them. Findings and limits, study-wide: The clones that were linked to disease were reported to be significantly enriched in matched synovial fluid samples from ankylosing spondylitis patients. A number of the motif variants had already been described in reactive arthritis synovial fluid and blood. Relatively rare in peripheral blood, disease-linked clones were also CD8+. Seemingly characteristic of ankylosing spondylitis blood was a TCR beta motif consisting of about 8 highly homologous variants.

The rearrangement links TRBV12-3 or TRBV12-4 to TRBJ1-2, with no clear D. The TCR sequence derives from a male donor with ankylosing spondylitis. Sequences were obtained from blood, either unsorted or a sorted T cell fraction (not recorded which). In nucleotides, the CDR3 is TGTGCCAGCAGCCCAGAAACAGTGCGAAAATTCTATGGCTACACCTTC. Translation gives CASSPETVRKFYGYTF.